The sequence of this T cell receptor (beta chain) was determined in a study of blood T cells in healthy people across ages. A second PCR of about 7 to 12 cycles used a sample-barcoded 5' primer and a J-beta primer mix. One entry per CDR3 protein results from TCRdb running MiXCR on the 5' RACE reads. Among about 780,000 distinct CDR3 sequences, 46% were seen once, and the ten largest hold 15% to 20%. The sequenced sample was blood. This sequence was found in a man older than 75 in good health.

The CDR3 bases are TGCAGCGTTGTAGGTTTTGGTAGCGGGAGGACCGGGGAGCTGTTTTTT. This gives the protein CSVVGFGSGRTGELFF. The chain uses TRBV29-1 and TRBJ2-2; TRBD2 aligns across 10 bases. CDR3 length: 16 residues. Germline-derived CDR1 and CDR2 are SQVTM and ANQGSEA. With V trimmed by 4 bases and J by 5 bases, 10 bases remained unmatched.